The clone carrying this TCR beta chain was recorded a few times. This specimen belongs to a study of OX40 agonist ivuxolimab in advanced cancers. Study at large: Participants, roughly 81% male, averaged roughly 60 years of age, ranging from about 23 to 80.

This table comes from immunoSEQ multiplex PCR, and its TCRdb copy is limited to in-frame clones, with some not included. The sample holds around 86,000 clones, about four fifths seen once. Germline lookup yields CDR1 SGHAT and CDR2 FQNNGV. This CDR3 contains 17 residues. V lost 4 bases, J lost 1 base, and 18 bases lay in between. The clonotype originates from an adult with an advanced solid tumor such as melanoma, head and neck, liver or kidney cancer. This chain joins TRBV11-2 and TRBJ2-3; the D gene is possibly TRBD2 (6 bases). The sample here was CD4+ or CD8+ T cells sorted from blood, taken in a trial of the OX40 agonist ivuxolimab. In nucleotides, the CDR3 is TGTGCCAGCAGCTCCCTCATTGTGGGAGGCGGCACAGATACGCAGTATTTT. It specifies CASSSLIVGGGTDTQYF.